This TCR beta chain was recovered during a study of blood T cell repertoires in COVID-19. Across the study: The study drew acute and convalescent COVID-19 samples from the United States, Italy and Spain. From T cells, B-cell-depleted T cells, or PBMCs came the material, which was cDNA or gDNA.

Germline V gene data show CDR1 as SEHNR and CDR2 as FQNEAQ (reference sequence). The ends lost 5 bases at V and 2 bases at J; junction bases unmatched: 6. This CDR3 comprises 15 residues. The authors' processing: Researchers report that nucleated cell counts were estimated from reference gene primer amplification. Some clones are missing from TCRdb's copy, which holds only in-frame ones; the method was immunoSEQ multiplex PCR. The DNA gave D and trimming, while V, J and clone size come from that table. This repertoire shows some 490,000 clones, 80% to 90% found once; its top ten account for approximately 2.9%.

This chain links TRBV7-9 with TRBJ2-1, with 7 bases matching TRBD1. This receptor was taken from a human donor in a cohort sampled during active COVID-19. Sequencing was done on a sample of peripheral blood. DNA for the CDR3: TGTGCCAGCAGCCTACAGGGGAGTGCCTACAATGAGCAGTTCTTC. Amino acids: CASSLQGSAYNEQFF.